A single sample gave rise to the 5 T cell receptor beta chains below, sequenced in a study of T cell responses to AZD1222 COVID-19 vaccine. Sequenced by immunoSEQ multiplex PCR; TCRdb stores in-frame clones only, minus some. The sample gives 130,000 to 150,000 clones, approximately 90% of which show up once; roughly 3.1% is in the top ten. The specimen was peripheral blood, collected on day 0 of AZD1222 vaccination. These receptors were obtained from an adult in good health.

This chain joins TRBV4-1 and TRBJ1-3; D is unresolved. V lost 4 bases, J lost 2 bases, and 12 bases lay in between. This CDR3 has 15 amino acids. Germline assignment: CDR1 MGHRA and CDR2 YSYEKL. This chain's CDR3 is CASSPRAGPGNTIYF. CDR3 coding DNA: TGCGCCAGCAGCCCTCGCGCAGGCCCTGGAAACACCATATATTTT.

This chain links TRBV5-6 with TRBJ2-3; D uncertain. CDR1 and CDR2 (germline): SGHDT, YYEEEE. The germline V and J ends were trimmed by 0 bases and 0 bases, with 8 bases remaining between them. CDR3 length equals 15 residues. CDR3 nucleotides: TGTGCCAGCAGCTTGGGGCCACCGAGCACAGATACGCAGTATTTT. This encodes CASSLGPPSTDTQYF.

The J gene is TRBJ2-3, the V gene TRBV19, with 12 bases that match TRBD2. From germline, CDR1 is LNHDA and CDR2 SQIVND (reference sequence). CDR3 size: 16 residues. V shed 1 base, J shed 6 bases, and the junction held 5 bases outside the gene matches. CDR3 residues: CASSIVPSGRDDTQYF. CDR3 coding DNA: TGTGCCAGTAGTATAGTTCCTAGCGGGAGGGACGATACGCAGTATTTT.

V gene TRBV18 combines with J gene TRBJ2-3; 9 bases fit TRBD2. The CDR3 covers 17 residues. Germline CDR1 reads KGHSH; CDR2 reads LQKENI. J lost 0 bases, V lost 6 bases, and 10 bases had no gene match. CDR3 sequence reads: CASSHFGLAPSTDTQYF. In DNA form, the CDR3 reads TGTGCCAGCTCTCATTTCGGACTAGCGCCTAGCACAGATACGCAGTATTTT. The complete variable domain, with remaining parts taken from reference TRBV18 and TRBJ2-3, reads NAGVMQNPRHLVRRRGQEARLRCSPMKGHSHVYWYRQLPEEGLKFMVYLQKENIIDESGMPKERFSAEFPKEGPSILRIQQVVRGDSAAYFCASSHFGLAPSTDTQYFGPGTRLTVL.

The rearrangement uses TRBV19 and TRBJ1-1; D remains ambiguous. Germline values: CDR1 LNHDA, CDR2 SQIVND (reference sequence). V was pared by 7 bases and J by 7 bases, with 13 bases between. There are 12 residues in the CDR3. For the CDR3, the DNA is TGTGCCAGTAAGACTCCAGTTAATGAAGCTTTCTTT. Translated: CASKTPVNEAFF.